These 4 T cell receptor beta chains originate from one sample sequenced in a study of identifying expanded T cells in peripheral blood. Here immunoSEQ multiplex PCR was the method, and the copy in TCRdb shows in-frame clones only, minus some. This sample yields around 100,000 clones, of which approximately 88% are seen a single time; approximately 18% belongs to the top ten. Sequenced input: blood. Every receptor here comes from a person between 18 and 75 years old in good health.

This clone appeared a single time. The chain carries TRBV7-2 and TRBJ1-2; 7 positions agree with TRBD1. The CDR3 length is 15 residues. The ends lost 1 base at V and 7 bases at J; junction bases unmatched: 9. Germline values: CDR1 SGHTA, CDR2 FQGNSA. The DNA for the CDR3 is TGTGCCAGCAGCTTAGTAAGGGGGCTAAGGTTTGGCTACACCTTC. As protein: CASSLVRGLRFGYTF.

This sequence joins TRBV5-1 and TRBJ2-3; no clear D gene. This CDR3 has 15 amino acids. With 3 bases removed from V and 1 base from J, the gap between germline ends came to 12 bases. Per the germline V gene, CDR1 is SGHRS and CDR2 is YFSETQ. The CDR3 spells CASSSALSGTDTQYF. CDR3 sequence (DNA): TGCGCCAGCAGCTCTGCATTGAGTGGCACAGATACGCAGTATTTT.

The table lists this clone with a few counts. The chain couples TRBV15 to TRBJ1-1; D is unresolved. Trimming removed 6 bases from V and 0 bases from J, with 5 bases in between. The germline V gene encodes CDR1 LNHNV and CDR2 YYDKDF (reference sequence). CDR3 length equals 12 residues. CDR3 in DNA: TGTGCCACCAGGTCACTGAACACTGAAGCTTTCTTT. Its translation is CATRSLNTEAFF.

The chain employs TRBV13 and TRBJ2-1; 12 nucleotides line up with TRBD2. CDR3 length: 17 amino acids. Looked up from germline, CDR1 is PRHDT and CDR2 is FYEKMQ (reference sequence). V dropped 6 bases and J dropped 9; count of bases not matched to a gene: 15. The CDR3 here is CASSPTPGLAGPGEQFF. CDR3 coding DNA: TGTGCCAGCAGTCCTACACCGGGACTAGCGGGTCCCGGTGAGCAGTTCTTC.